This paragraph covers one TCR beta chain sequence. It was CD45RO-negative cells, positively selected for CCR7, that made up naive CD8 cells, with terminally differentiated effector memory CD45RA+ cells excluded. The sample is drawn from a study of shared clonotypes between healthy human individuals. Running of the assay took place at deep level. Data came from immunoSEQ multiplex PCR; TCRdb stores just in-frame clones and leaves some out. The sample includes around 2,000,000 clones, about 95% of them seen just once. This CDR3 has 13 residues. The V gene's germline CDR1 is MNHEY and CDR2 SVGAGI. J was trimmed by 8 bases and V by 6 bases; bases with no gene match: 7.

Input material: naive CD8+ T cells sorted from blood. J is TRBJ2-4 and V is TRBV6-5, with TRBD1 identical over 7 bases. The sequence was obtained from a man aged 18 to 29 in good health. The CDR3 nucleotides are TGTGCCAGCAGAAGACAGGGTACCGACATTCAGTACTTC. Protein product: CASRRQGTDIQYF.